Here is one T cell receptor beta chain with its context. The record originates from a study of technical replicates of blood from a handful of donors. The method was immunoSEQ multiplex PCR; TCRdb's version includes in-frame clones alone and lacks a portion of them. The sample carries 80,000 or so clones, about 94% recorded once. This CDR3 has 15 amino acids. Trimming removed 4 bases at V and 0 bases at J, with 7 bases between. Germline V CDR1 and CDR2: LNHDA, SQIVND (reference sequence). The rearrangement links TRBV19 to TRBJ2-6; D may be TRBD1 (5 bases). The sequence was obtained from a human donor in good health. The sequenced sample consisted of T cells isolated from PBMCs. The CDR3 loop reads CASSRGLSGANVLTF. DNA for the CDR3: TGTGCCAGTAGTAGGGGCCTCTCTGGGGCCAACGTCCTGACTTTC.